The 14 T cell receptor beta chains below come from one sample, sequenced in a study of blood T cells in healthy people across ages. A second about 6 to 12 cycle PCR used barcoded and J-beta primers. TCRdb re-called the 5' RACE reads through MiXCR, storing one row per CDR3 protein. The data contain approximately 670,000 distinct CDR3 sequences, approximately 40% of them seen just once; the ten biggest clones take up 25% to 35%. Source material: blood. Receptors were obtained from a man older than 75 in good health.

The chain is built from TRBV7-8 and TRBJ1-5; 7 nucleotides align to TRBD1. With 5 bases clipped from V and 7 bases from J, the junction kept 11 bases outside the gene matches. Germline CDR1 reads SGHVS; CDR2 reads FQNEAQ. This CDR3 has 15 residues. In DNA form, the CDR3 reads TGTGCCAGCAGCCCGGACAGGCGGGGGGTGCAGCCCCAGCATTTT. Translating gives CASSPDRRGVQPQHF.

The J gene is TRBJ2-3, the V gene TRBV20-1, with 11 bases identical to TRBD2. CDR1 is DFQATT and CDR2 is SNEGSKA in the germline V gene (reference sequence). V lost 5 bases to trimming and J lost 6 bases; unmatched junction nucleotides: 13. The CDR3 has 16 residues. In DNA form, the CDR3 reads TGCAGTGCTGACTCCCGACTAGCGGGGCTCTATGATACGCAGTATTTT. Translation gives CSADSRLAGLYDTQYF.

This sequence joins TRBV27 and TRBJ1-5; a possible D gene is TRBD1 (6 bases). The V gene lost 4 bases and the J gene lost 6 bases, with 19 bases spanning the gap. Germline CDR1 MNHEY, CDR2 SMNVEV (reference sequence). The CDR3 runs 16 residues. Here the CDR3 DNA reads TGTGCCAGCAGTTCCGCGGGAACAGGGTTTGGTCAGCCCCAGCATTTT. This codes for CASSSAGTGFGQPQHF.

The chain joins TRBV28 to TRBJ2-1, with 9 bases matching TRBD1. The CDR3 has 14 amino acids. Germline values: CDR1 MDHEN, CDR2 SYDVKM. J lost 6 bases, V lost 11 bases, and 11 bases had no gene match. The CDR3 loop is CAEAPGQGINEQFF. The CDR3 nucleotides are TGTGCCGAGGCCCCGGGACAGGGTATCAATGAGCAGTTCTTC.

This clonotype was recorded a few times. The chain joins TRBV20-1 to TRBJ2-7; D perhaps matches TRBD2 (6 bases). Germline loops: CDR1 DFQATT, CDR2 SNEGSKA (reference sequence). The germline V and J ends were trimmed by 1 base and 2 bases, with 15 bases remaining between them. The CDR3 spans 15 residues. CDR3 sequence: CSARAGRDLTYEQYF. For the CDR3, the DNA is TGCAGTGCTAGAGCGGGACGGGACTTAACCTACGAGCAGTACTTC.

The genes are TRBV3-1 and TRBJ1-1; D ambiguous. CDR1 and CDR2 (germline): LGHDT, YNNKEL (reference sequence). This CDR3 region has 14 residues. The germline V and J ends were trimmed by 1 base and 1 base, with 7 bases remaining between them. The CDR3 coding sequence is TGTGCCAGCAGCCAAGTCACGGAGAACACTGAAGCTTTCTTT. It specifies CASSQVTENTEAFF. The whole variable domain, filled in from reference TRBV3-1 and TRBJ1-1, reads DTAVSQTPKYLVTQMGNDKSIKCEQNLGHDTMYWYKQDSKKFLKIMFSYNNKELIINETVPNRFSPKSPDKAHLNLHINSLELGDSAVYFCASSQVTENTEAFFGQGTRLTVV.

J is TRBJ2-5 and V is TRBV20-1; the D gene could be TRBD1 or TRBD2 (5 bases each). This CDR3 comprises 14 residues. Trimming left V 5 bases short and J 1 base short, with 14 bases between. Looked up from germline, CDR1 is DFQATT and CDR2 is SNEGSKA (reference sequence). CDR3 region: CSAPSWGSQETQYF. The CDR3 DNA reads TGCAGTGCTCCCTCCTGGGGGTCCCAAGAGACCCAGTACTTC.

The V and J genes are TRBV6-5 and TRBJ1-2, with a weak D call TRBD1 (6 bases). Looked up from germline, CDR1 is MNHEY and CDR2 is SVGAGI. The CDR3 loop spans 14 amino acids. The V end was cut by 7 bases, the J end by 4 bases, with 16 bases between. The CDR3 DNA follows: TGTGCCAGCACCCCGGGGGGCGGAAGCTATGGCTACACCTTC. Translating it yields CASTPGGGSYGYTF.

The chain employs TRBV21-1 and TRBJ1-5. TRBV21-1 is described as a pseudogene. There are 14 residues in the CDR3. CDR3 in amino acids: CASSKGSKNQPQHF. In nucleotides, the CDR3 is TGTGCCAGCAGCAAAGGTTCCAAGAATCAGCCCCAGCATTTT.

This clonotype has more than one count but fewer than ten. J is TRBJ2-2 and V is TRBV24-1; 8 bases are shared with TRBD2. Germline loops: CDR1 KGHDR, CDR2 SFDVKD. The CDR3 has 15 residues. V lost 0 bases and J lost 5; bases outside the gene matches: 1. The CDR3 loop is CATSDLTGGTGELFF. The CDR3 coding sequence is TGTGCCACCAGTGATTTGACGGGAGGGACCGGGGAGCTGTTTTTT.

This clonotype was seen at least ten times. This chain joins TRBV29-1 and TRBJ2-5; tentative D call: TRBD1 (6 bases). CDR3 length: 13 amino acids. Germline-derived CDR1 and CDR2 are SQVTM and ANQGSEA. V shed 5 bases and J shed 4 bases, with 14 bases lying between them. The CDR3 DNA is TGCAGCGTTTTGTCAGGGGTGGCAGAGACCCAGTACTTC. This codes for CSVLSGVAETQYF.

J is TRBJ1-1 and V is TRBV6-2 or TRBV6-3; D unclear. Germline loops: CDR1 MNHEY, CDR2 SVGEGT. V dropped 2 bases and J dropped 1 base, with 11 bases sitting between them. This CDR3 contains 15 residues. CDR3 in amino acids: CASSYRQVRNTEAFF. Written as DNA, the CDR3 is TGTGCCAGCAGTTACAGGCAGGTCCGGAACACTGAAGCTTTCTTT.

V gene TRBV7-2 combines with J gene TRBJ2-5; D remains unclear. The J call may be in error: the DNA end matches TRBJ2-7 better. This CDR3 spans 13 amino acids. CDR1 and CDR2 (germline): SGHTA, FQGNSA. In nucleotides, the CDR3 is TGTGCCAGCAGCTTAGCGCGTCGTCTCGAGCAGTACTTC. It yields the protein CASSLARRLEQYF.

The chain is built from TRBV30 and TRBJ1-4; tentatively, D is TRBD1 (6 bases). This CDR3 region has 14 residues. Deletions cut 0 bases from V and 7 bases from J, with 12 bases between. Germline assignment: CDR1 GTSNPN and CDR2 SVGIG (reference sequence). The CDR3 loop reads CAWSVLGGSEKLFF. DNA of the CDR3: TGTGCCTGGAGTGTGTTAGGGGGAAGTGAAAAACTGTTTTTT. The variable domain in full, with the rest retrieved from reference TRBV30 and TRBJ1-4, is SQTIHQWPATLVQPVGSPLSLECTVEGTSNPNLYWYRQAAGRGLQLLFYSVGIGQISSEVPQNLSASRPQDRQFILSSKKLLLSDSGFYLCAWSVLGGSEKLFFGSGTQLSVL.